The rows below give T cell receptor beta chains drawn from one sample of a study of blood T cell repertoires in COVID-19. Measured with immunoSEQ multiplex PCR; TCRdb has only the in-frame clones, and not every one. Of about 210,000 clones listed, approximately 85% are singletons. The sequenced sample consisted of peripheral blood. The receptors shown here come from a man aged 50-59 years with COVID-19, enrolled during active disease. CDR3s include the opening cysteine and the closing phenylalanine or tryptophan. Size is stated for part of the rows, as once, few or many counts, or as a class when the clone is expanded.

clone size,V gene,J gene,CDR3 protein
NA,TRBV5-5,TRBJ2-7,CASSLTDPSYEQYF
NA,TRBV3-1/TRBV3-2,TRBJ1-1,CASSLTGAQAFF
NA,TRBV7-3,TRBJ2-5,CASSLRAAGFETQYF
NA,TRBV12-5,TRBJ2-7,CASGLQPGTYEQYF
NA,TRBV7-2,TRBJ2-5,CASSLLAGGRETQYF
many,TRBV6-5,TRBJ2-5,CASSFSEGQGATQYF
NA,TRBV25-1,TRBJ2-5,CASSLTGGETQYF
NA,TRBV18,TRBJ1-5,CASSPAGGWNQPQHF
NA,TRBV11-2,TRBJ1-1,CASGRGGNAEAFF
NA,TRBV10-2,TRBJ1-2,CASSEPRGFGYTF
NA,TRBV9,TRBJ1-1,CASSVGNRGTEAFF
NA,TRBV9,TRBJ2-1,CASSAIQGGGEQFF
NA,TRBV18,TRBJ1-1,CASSPAGPEAFF
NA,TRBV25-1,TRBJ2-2,CASSEYSNTGELFF
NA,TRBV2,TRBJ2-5,CASTRTGGQETQYF
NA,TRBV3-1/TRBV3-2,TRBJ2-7,CASSHKGQGEYEQYF
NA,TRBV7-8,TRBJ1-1,CASSLGDRNTEAFF
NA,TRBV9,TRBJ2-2,CASSTRQQNTGELFF
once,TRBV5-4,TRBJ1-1,CASSKQGSTEAFF
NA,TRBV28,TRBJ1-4,CASSSGVEKLFF
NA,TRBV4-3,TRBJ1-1,CASSQEGRNEAFF
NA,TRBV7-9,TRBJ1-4,CASSLGTARSEKLFF
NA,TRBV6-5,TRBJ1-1,CASSYSQPGAEAFF
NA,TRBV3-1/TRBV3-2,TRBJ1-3,CASSQGTGGNTIYF
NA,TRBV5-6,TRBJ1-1,CASSRQRVNTEAFF
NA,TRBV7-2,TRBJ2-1,CASSAQGINEQFF
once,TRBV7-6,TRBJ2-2,CASSIRAGTGGANTGELFF
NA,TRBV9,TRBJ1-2,CASGRTQGSYGYTF
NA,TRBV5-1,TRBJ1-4,CASSLGGLNEKLFF
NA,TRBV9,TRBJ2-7,CASSVDSSYEQYF
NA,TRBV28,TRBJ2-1,CASSLRAGGLFEQFF
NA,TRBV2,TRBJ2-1,CASSTYNEQFF
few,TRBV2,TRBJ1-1,CASSEHAGLTEAFF
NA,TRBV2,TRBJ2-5,CASRPGTGGWETQYF
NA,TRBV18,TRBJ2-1,CASSDMYEQFF
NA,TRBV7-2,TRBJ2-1,CASSAPTGLTYNEQFF
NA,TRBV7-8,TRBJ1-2,CASSTWTEGYGYTF